The present TCR beta chain was sequenced within a study of cytomegalovirus exposure and HLA in healthy donors. Study as a whole: The study placed approximately 80% of its 398 genotyped donors in the Caucasian-associated ancestry cluster.

Notes on the study in general: Available immune exposure information was restricted to CMV serostatus only.

The CDR3 is made up of 14 amino acids. CDR1 and CDR2 (germline): SSHAT, FNYEAQ (reference sequence). The PCR was carried out with 60 Vbeta primers and 13 Jbeta primers. Measured with immunoSEQ multiplex PCR; TCRdb has only the in-frame clones, and not every one. The sample lists about 140,000 clones; around 70% were seen once. Remarks on this clone: Its antigen is not known. A read error may produce the germline difference seen at one junction end.

Though nominally healthy at sampling, donors likely had unrecorded immune exposures. The specimen sequenced was PBMCs. The chain recombines TRBV7-7 with TRBJ2-3; weak D call: TRBD2 (6 bases). This TCR came from a woman aged 25 to 39 in good health and CMV-seronegative. CDR3 loop: CASSIRSGADTQYF. CDR3 sequence (DNA): TGTGCTAGCAGCATCCGTAGCGGCGCAGATACGCAGTATTTT. Together with reference TRBV7-7 and TRBJ2-3, the CDR3 gives the full variable domain: GAGVSQSPRYKVTKRGQDVTLRCDPISSHATLYWYQQALGQGPEFLTYFNYEAQPDKSGLPSDRFSAERPEGSISTLTIQRTEQRDSAMYRCASSIRSGADTQYFGPGTRLTVL.